These T cell receptor beta chains were read from a single sample in a study of T-cell reconstitution after alpha-beta-depleted transplantation in children. TCRdb ran MiXCR on the PCR reads and lists one entry per CDR3 protein. The sample holds 250,000 to 350,000 distinct CDR3 sequences, more than 20% seen once. Source: PBMCs, mostly from graft donor cells, taken 180 days after TCRalphabeta/CD19-depleted stem cell transplant. The receptors originated from a male patient between 10 and 17 years old who had a stem cell transplant for acute lymphoblastic leukemia, so the T cells may come from the graft donor. The CDR3 runs from the conserved cysteine through the conserved F or W. D genes are given only for firm matches. The listing skips clone size in some rows; elsewhere it reads once, few, many or a size class.

j_call v_call clone_size d_call cdr3_nt cdr3_aa
TRBJ2-5 TRBV18 - - TGTGCCAGCTCACCGACCGGGACTCGAGCGGAGACCCAGTACTTC CASSPTGTRAETQYF
TRBJ2-3 TRBV4-1 - - TGCGCCAGCAGACAACTGGAGCGGATCCGCACAGATACGCAGTATTTT CASRQLERIRTDTQYF
TRBJ1-2 TRBV20-1 - - TGCAGTGCTAGACGGAGGACCCTTTATAACTATGGCTACACCTTC CSARRRTLYNYGYTF
TRBJ2-2 TRBV12-3/TRBV12-4 few TRBD2 TGTGCCAGCACTCTTACGCGGGAGTATGGCGGGGAGCTGTTTTTT CASTLTREYGGELFF
TRBJ2-1 TRBV3-1 - TRBD2 TGTGCCAGCAGCTTCCCATTTAGCGGGAGGAGCAACAATGAGCAGTTCTTC CASSFPFSGRSNNEQFF
TRBJ2-7 TRBV12-3/TRBV12-4 many - TGTGCCAGCAGCCACTTCCACGGGAGCTACGAGCAGTACTTC CASSHFHGSYEQYF
TRBJ2-1 TRBV3-1 few TRBD1 TGTGCCAGCAGCCAAGGGACAGGGGGTTACAATGAGCAGTTCTTC CASSQGTGGYNEQFF
TRBJ2-7 TRBV3-1 - - TGTGCCAGCAGCCCGGTGCCGGACAGCTCCTACGAGCAGTACTTC CASSPVPDSSYEQYF
TRBJ1-2 TRBV5-1 - - TGCGCCAGCAGCTTCACAGGGTTCCGGCCGTCCCCCCGATCGTACTACACCTTC CASSFTGFRPSPRSYYTF
TRBJ2-1 TRBV3-1 - - TGTGCCAGCAGCAGTTCTTTCCAAATGTACAATGAGCAGTTCTTC CASSSSFQMYNEQFF
TRBJ1-2 TRBV18 - - TGTGCCAGCTCACCAGGGGGGACGGCTGGCTACACCTTC CASSPGGTAGYTF
TRBJ2-5 TRBV18 - - TGTGCCAGCTCACCACCGGTCAGGGGCCCAGAGACCCAGTACTTC CASSPPVRGPETQYF
TRBJ1-5 TRBV20-1 few - TGCAGTGCTAGGGGCACCGGGGGATACCAGCCCCAGCATTTT CSARGTGGYQPQHF
TRBJ2-5 TRBV5-1 - TRBD2 TGCGCCAGCAGCTTGGGACTAGCGCGGGTGGAGACCCAGTACTTC CASSLGLARVETQYF
TRBJ1-1 TRBV7-9 few TRBD1 TGTGCCAGCAGCGAGAGACAGGGGGCCGCTGAAGCTTTCTTT CASSERQGAAEAFF
TRBJ1-5 TRBV29-1 - - TGCAGCGTCTGGGAGGGGGGTGGCAATCAGCCCCAGCATTTT CSVWEGGGNQPQHF
TRBJ2-1 TRBV5-1 - TRBD2 TGCGCCAGCAGCCCTCTCGCCGGACTAGCGGGAGAGTACAATGAGCAGTTCTTC CASSPLAGLAGEYNEQFF
TRBJ2-1 TRBV7-2 many - TGTGCCAGCAGCTTGGGGCCGAGCTCCTACAATGAGCAGTTCTTC CASSLGPSSYNEQFF
TRBJ2-3 TRBV13 few - TGTGCCAGCAGCCTCGGACAGGAACGGGGGATTGTCCCGGGACTACCCTTCACAGATACGCAGTATTTT CASSLGQERGIVPGLPFTDTQYF
TRBJ1-1 TRBV9 - - TGTGCCAGCAGCCGATTCCTGACAGGAATCATGAACACTGAAGCTTTCTTT CASSRFLTGIMNTEAFF
TRBJ1-1 TRBV5-5 - TRBD1 TGTGCCAGCAGCTTGTACTGGACAGGGCTGAACACTGAAGCTTTCTTT CASSLYWTGLNTEAFF
TRBJ2-3 TRBV20-1 few - TGCAGTGTGGCAGGGCCAGATACGCAGTATTTT CSVAGPDTQYF
TRBJ2-5 TRBV14 - - TGTGCCAGCAGTCTGCTTGTGGTTGGGACCCAGTACTTC CASSLLVVGTQYF
TRBJ2-7 TRBV20-1 - TRBD1 TGCAGTGCTTGGGACAGGGGATGGGGTACGGTGGTCTACGAGCAGTACTTC CSAWDRGWGTVVYEQYF
TRBJ2-1 TRBV12-3/TRBV12-4 few TRBD2 TGTGCCAGCAGTCAGACCTTAGCGGGAGGGCCGCAGTTCTTC CASSQTLAGGPQFF
TRBJ2-1 TRBV18 few TRBD1 TGTGCCAGCTCACACCTGGACAGGGGTCATGAGCAGTTCTTC CASSHLDRGHEQFF
TRBJ1-2 TRBV11-2 - TRBD1 TGTGCCAGCAGCTTAGGGAGGTCGCAGGGGGAAAACTATGGCTACACCTTC CASSLGRSQGENYGYTF
TRBJ2-1 TRBV7-3 - - TGTGCCAGCAGCTTAAGGGCACTGTCCTACAATGAGCAGTTCTTC CASSLRALSYNEQFF
TRBJ1-2 TRBV20-1 - - TGCAGTGCACCCGTGCCATGGCAGACTGACTATGGCTACACCTTC CSAPVPWQTDYGYTF
TRBJ2-5 TRBV12-3/TRBV12-4 many TRBD1 TGTGCCAGCAGTTTACCTGGCAGGGGGGAGACCCAGTACTTC CASSLPGRGETQYF
TRBJ2-1 TRBV9 - TRBD2 TGTGCCAGCAGCAACTTAGCGGGGGACCCCTACAATGAGCAGTTCTTC CASSNLAGDPYNEQFF
TRBJ1-1 TRBV12-3/TRBV12-4 - - TGTGCCAGCAGCCTTTACCCAAACACTGAAGCTTTCTTT CASSLYPNTEAFF
TRBJ2-6 TRBV10-3 many - TGTGCCATCAGTTCCCTTTGGAGCTCTGGGGCCAACGTCCTGACTTTC CAISSLWSSGANVLTF
TRBJ2-7 TRBV20-1 few TRBD2 TGCAGTGCTGAACCCGGTGAGGGACTAGCTTACGAGCAGTACTTC CSAEPGEGLAYEQYF
TRBJ2-3 TRBV18 - - TGTGCCAGCTGCTATTACAGCCACACAGATACGCAGTATTTT CASCYYSHTDTQYF
TRBJ2-3 TRBV5-4 - - TGTGCCAGCGAGAGACAGGCTAGCACAGATACGCAGTATTTT CASERQASTDTQYF
TRBJ2-1 TRBV24-1 - TRBD2 TGTGCCACCAGTGGGACCAGCGGGAATCTGGATGAGCAGTTCTTC CATSGTSGNLDEQFF
TRBJ2-3 TRBV28 few - TGTGCCAGCAGTTATTCGGACATAGGGCCAGATACGCAGTATTTT CASSYSDIGPDTQYF
TRBJ1-6 TRBV6-1 - TRBD1 TGTGCCAGCAGTGAAGGGGCAGGGGGCGATACTTCACCCCTCCACTTT CASSEGAGGDTSPLHF
TRBJ2-1 TRBV28 once - TGTGCCAGCAGTTCCGTTCCCTACAATGAGCAGTTCTTC CASSSVPYNEQFF
TRBJ2-6 TRBV14 few TRBD1 TGTGCCAGCAGCCAAATAAGACAGGGGTCGACTGGGGCCAACGTCCTGACTTTC CASSQIRQGSTGANVLTF
TRBJ1-1 TRBV6-5 few - TGTGCCAGCAGTTACTCGAGCGAGAACACTGAAGCTTTCTTT CASSYSSENTEAFF
TRBJ2-4 TRBV20-1 few TRBD2 TGCAGTGCTAGAGGAAGCCCAGCGGGAGTAGCCAAAAACATTCAGTACTTC CSARGSPAGVAKNIQYF
TRBJ2-7 TRBV29-1 - - TGCAGCGTTGAATCGACGGCAGGGAATTCCTACGAGCAGTACTTC CSVESTAGNSYEQYF
TRBJ2-1 TRBV9 - - TGTGCCAGCAGCCGGAAGGGTCCCAATGAGCAGTTCTTC CASSRKGPNEQFF
TRBJ2-5 TRBV6-5 - - TGTGCCAGCAGTTACGGCCGAGGGTCAGGGGAGAGAGAGACCCAGTACTTC CASSYGRGSGERETQYF
TRBJ2-4 TRBV25-1 - TRBD2 TGTGCCAGCAGTGAATCCGGCGGGTGGGGGGGTGGCATTCAGTACTTC CASSESGGWGGGIQYF
TRBJ1-1 TRBV4-1 few - TGCGCCAGCAGCCTCCGGGACAATCCAATGATGAACACTGAAGCTTTCTTT CASSLRDNPMMNTEAFF
TRBJ2-7 TRBV6-1 once - TGTGCCAGTATTCAGGGGTTGGCCTACGAGCAGTACTTC CASIQGLAYEQYF
TRBJ2-2 TRBV27 few TRBD2 TGTGCCAGCAGAAGCGGGAGGGCCGGAGCCGGGGAGCTGTTTTTT CASRSGRAGAGELFF
TRBJ1-2 TRBV28 - TRBD1 TGTGCCAGCAGTTTATACGTTTCAGGGGGATCTAACTATGGCTACACCTTC CASSLYVSGGSNYGYTF
TRBJ2-1 TRBV11-2 - - TGTGCCAGCAGCGTGACCCTTGGGGTCGATGAGCAGTTCTTC CASSVTLGVDEQFF
TRBJ2-3 TRBV15 - TRBD1 TGTGCCACCAGCACCTACAGGGGAAAAGGAGACACAGATACGCAGTATTTT CATSTYRGKGDTDTQYF
TRBJ1-2 TRBV20-1 - - TGCAGTGCTACCAAGGACAGCATCAGGCGTGGCTACACCTTC CSATKDSIRRGYTF
TRBJ2-2 TRBV11-2 - - TGTGCCAGCAGCTTTGGGGGAAGGGGCACCGGGGAGCTGTTTTTT CASSFGGRGTGELFF